A single T cell receptor (beta chain) is shown here with its context. The record originates from a study of blood T cell repertoires in COVID-19. Per the germline V gene, CDR1 is SEHNR and CDR2 is FQNEAQ (reference sequence). The CDR3 sequence is 12 residues long. The germline V and J ends were trimmed by 7 bases and 10 bases, with 11 bases remaining between them. Cohorts were determined from participant-reported clinical history. Recovered Cohort 3 donors showed two negative PCRs, clearance, or symptom resolution. Profiling relied on immunoSEQ multiplex PCR, and the TCRdb table lists in-frame clones only, not all of them. Of 190,000 or so clones listed, 75% to 85% are singletons.

V is TRBV7-9 and J is TRBJ1-6; D remains unclear. The sequence was obtained from a man in his forties who had recovered from COVID-19. Material: PBMCs or T cells enriched from blood (not recorded which). The CDR3 reads CASIGVESPLHF. The CDR3, as DNA: TGTGCCAGCATCGGGGTGGAATCACCCCTCCACTTT.